What follows is one T cell receptor beta chain and its context. The sample originates from a study of cytomegalovirus exposure and HLA in healthy donors. The PCR used 60 Vbeta and 13 Jbeta primers. Assay used: immunoSEQ multiplex PCR; TCRdb lists only in-frame clones, some missing. The repertoire holds some 150,000 clones, with about four fifths as singletons. This CDR3 has 13 residues. CDR1 and CDR2 from the germline V gene are MGHDK and SYGVNS. V was trimmed by 3 bases and J by 5 bases, leaving 10 bases between them. Material: PBMCs. This clonotype was obtained from a human donor in good health. V is TRBV25-1 and J is TRBJ2-5; no clear D gene. CDR3 in amino acids: CASSDPVMETQYF. The CDR3 DNA follows: TGTGCCAGCAGTGACCCCGTAATGGAGACCCAGTACTTC.